The present entry profiles one T cell receptor beta chain with its context. Its matching antigen is unknown. At one end, the junction sequence differs from germline, possibly due to a read error. The length of the CDR3 is 12 residues. Per the germline V gene, CDR1 is SEHNR and CDR2 is FQNEAQ (reference sequence). The data originate from a study of tumor and adjacent non-tumor tissue in lung cancer. For the study at large: Patients comprised 12 adenocarcinoma, a couple of squamous cell carcinoma and 1 small cell lung cancer. Patients were aged about 31 to 76, about ten men and about 5 women, stage I to III. Study conclusions and caveats: Tumor repertoires had a smaller top 100 clone share than normal lung. TCR diversity was significantly greater in tumor than normal lung tissue.

The template was RNA from unsorted bulk tissue. Distant lung tissue was collected more than 3 cm away from the tumor edge. The library came from three nested PCR rounds adapted from ARM-PCR protocols. TCRdb used MiXCR to reprocess the multiplex PCR reads, holding one entry per CDR3 protein. The sample lists almost 75,000 distinct CDR3 sequences, around 70% occurring once. The chain uses TRBV7-9 and TRBJ1-1; D gene uncertain. The sequence derives from a woman between 45 and 60 years old with non-small cell lung cancer. Sample: distant non-tumor lung tissue. The CDR3 bases are TGTGCCGGCAGCTCGGCCGGTACTGAAGCTTTCTTT. Amino acid sequence: CAGSSAGTEAFF.